The clone carrying this TCR beta chain was detected many times. The data stem from a study of breast tumors, draining lymph nodes, adjacent tissues. This CDR3 spans 13 amino acids. Trimming cost V 2 bases and J 7 bases; bases outside gene matches: 7. CDR1 and CDR2 from the germline V gene are DFQATT and SNEGSKA (reference sequence). The lymph nodes were axillary draining lymph nodes from breast cancer patients. TCRdb passed the multiplex PCR reads through MiXCR, listing each CDR3 protein once. Of some 130,000 distinct CDR3 sequences detected, roughly 21% appear once; the ten largest clones hold roughly 3.5%.

This chain connects TRBV20-1 to TRBJ1-2; 7 nucleotides match TRBD1. The clonotype originates from a female donor with breast cancer. Some clones in this sample may be carry-over from other donors' samples. The material sequenced was axillary lymph node tissue. The CDR3 nucleotides are TGCAGTGCTAGAAGGGGGCAGGGTGCTGGCTACACCTTC. Translated, it gives CSARRGQGAGYTF.